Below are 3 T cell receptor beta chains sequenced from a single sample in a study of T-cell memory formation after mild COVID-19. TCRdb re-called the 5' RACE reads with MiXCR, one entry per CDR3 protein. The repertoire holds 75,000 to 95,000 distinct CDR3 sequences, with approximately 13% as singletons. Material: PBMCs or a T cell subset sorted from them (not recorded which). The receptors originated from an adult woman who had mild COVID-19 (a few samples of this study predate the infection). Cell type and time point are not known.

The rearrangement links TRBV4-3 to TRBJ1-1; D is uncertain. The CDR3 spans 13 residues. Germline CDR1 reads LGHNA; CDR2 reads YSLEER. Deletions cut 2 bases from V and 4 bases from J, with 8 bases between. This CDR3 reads CASSQRRGTEAFF. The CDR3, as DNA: TGCGCCAGCAGCCAAAGGCGGGGCACTGAAGCTTTCTTT.

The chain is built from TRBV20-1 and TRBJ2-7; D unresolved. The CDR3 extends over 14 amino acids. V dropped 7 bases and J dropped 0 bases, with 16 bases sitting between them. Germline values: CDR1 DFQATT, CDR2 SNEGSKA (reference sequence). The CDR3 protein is CSGRPYPLSYEQYF. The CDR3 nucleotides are TGCAGTGGGAGACCGTATCCCCTCTCCTACGAGCAGTACTTC.

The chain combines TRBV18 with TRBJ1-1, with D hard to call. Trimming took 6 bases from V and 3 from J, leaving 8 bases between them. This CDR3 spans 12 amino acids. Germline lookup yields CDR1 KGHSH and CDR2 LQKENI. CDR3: CASSPSDTEAFF. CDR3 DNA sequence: TGTGCCAGCTCCCCTTCGGACACTGAAGCTTTCTTT.